The sequence of this TCR beta chain was determined in a study of T cells in Graves' hyperthyroidism and ophthalmopathy. Stable Graves' hyperthyroidism denoted no ophthalmopathy progression over 18 months. This clonotype was counted ten times or more. What was amplified from RNA transcripts were TCR beta CDR3 regions. HTBI primers were used for first-round RT-PCR of the TCR CDR3. TCRdb passed the multiplex PCR reads through MiXCR, listing each CDR3 protein once. The data contain 300,000 to 500,000 distinct CDR3 sequences, around 14% of them seen just once; the ten biggest clones take up 32%. The length of the CDR3 is 15 residues. Trimming shortened V by 0 bases and J by 0 bases, and 12 bases separated the two germline ends. Per germline, CDR1 DFQATT and CDR2 SNEGSKA (reference sequence).

This clonotype was sampled from a woman aged 25 to 39 with Graves' hyperthyroidism. The sample was blood. The rearrangement uses TRBV20-1 and TRBJ2-7, with D possibly TRBD2 on 5 matching bases. This CDR3 is CSARDRSGSSYEQYF. The CDR3 nucleotides are TGCAGTGCTAGAGATCGGAGTGGGAGCTCCTACGAGCAGTACTTC.